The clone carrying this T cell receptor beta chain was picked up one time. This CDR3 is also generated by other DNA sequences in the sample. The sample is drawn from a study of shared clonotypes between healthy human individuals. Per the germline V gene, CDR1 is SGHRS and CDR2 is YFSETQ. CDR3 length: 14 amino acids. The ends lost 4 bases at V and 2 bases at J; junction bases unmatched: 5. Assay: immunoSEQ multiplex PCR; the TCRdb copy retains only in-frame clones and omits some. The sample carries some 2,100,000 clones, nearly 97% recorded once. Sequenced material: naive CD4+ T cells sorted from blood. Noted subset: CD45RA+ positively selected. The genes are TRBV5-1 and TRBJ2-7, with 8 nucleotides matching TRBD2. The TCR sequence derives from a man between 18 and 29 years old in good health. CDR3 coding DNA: TGCGCCAGCAGCGTAACGGGGGGGCCCTACGAGCAGTACTTC. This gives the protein CASSVTGGPYEQYF.